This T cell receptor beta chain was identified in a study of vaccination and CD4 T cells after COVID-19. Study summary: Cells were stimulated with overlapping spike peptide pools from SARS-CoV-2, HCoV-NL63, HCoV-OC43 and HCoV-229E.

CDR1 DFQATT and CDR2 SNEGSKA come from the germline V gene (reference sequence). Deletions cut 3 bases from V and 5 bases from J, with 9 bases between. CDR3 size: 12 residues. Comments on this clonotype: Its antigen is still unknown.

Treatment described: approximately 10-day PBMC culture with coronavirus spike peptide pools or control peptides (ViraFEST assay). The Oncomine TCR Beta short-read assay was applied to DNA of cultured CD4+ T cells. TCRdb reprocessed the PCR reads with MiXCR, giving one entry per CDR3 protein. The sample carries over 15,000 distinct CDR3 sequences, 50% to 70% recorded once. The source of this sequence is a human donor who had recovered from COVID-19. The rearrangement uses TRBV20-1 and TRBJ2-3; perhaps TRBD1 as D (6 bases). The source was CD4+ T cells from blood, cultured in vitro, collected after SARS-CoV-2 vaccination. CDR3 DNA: TGCAGTGCTAGGGAGACAGGAGATACGCAGTATTTT. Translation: CSARETGDTQYF.